In this sample, the clone carrying this T cell receptor (beta chain) turned up once. Its matching antigen is unknown. This sample was included in a study of CD8 T cells in ankylosing spondylitis. Whole-study findings and limits: Ankylosing spondylitis blood seemed to carry a telltale TCR beta motif made of about 8 highly homologous variants.

J was trimmed by 1 base and V by 2 bases; bases with no gene match: 2. Germline V gene sequence: CDR1 SGHRS, CDR2 YFSETQ. The CDR3 spans 14 residues. Molecular-barcoded quantitative 5'-RACE produced these TCR beta libraries. MiXCR was run by TCRdb on the 5' RACE reads, yielding one entry per CDR3 protein. The sample holds about 89,000 distinct CDR3 sequences, 25% to 35% seen once. The sequence derives from a male donor with ankylosing spondylitis or in good health (not recorded which). Sequences were obtained from blood, either unsorted or a sorted T cell fraction (not recorded which). This chain joins TRBV5-1 and TRBJ1-1; TRBD1 agrees at 7 bases. The CDR3 DNA is TGCGCCAGCAGCTTCGGGACAGAGAACACTGAAGCTTTCTTT. The encoded protein is CASSFGTENTEAFF.